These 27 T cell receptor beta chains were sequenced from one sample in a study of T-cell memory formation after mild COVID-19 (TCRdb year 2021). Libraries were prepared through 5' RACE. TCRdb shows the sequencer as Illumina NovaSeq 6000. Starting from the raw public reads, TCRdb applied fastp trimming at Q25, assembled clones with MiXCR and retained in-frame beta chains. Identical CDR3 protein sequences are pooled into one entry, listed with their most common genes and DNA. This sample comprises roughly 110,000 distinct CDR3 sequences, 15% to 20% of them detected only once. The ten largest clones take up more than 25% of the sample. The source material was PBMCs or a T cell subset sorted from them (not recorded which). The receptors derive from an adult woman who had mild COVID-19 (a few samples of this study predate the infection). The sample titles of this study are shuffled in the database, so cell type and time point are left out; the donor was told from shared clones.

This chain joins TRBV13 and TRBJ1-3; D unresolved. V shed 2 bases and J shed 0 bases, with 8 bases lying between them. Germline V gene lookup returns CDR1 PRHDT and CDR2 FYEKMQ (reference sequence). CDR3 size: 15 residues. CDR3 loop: CASSLRSYSGNTIYF. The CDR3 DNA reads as TGTGCCAGCAGCTTAAGGTCATACTCTGGAAACACCATATATTTT.

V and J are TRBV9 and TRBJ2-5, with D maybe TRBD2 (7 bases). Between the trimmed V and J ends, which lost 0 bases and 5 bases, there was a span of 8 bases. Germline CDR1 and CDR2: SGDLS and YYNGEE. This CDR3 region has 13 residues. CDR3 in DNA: TGTGCCAGCAGCGTAGAGGGGGGGGAGACCCAGTACTTC. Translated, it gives CASSVEGGETQYF.

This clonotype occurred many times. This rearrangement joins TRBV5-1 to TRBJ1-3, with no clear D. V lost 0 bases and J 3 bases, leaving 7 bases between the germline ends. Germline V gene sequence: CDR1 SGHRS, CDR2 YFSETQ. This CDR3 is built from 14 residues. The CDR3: CASSLACHGNTIYF. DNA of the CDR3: TGCGCCAGCAGCTTGGCATGCCATGGAAACACCATATATTTT.

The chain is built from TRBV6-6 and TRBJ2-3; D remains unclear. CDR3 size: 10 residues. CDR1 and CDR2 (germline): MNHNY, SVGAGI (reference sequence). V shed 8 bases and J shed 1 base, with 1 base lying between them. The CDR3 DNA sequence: TGTGCCAGCCGCACAGATACGCAGTATTTT. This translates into CASRTDTQYF.

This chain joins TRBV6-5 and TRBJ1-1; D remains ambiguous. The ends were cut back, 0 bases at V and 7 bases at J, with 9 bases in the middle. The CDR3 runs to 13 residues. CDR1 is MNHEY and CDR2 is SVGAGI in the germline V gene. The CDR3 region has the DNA TGTGCCAGCAGTTACTCGGAGGTAAATGAAGCTTTCTTT. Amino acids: CASSYSEVNEAFF.

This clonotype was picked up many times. CDR3 bases: TGTGCCAGCAGCTTGGAGGCCTACCACGGGAGGACCTCCTACGAGCAGTACTTC. It is translated as CASSLEAYHGRTSYEQYF. V usage is TRBV5-5 and J usage is TRBJ2-7, with 7 bases identical to TRBD2. The CDR3 covers 18 residues. CDR1 is SGHKS and CDR2 is YYEKEE in the germline V gene (reference sequence). The V gene end was trimmed by 0 bases and the J gene end by 0 bases; junction bases not matched to a gene: 12.

The DNA for the CDR3 is TGTGCCAGCAGCCTGTCCCACCCGGTATGGGTGGACACCGGGGAGCTGTTTTTT. Translation: CASSLSHPVWVDTGELFF. The chain has TRBV14 and TRBJ2-2; D is unclear. CDR1 and CDR2 (germline): SGHDN, FVKESK. CDR3 length: 18 residues. The V end lost 4 bases, the J end lost 3 bases, and 21 bases lay between the germline ends. The full variable domain, in which reference TRBV14 and TRBJ2-2 provide the parts outside the CDR3, is EAGVTQFPSHSVIEKGQTVTLRCDPISGHDNLYWYRRVMGKEIKFLLHFVKESKQDESGMPNNRFLAERTGGTYSTLKVQPAELEDSGVYFCASSLSHPVWVDTGELFFGEGSRLTVL.

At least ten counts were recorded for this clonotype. The chain's CDR3 is CASSSGPRLGQYF. CDR3 nucleotides: TGTGCCAGCAGCTCGGGACCCCGCCTAGGGCAGTACTTC. This chain joins TRBV7-9 and TRBJ2-7; the D gene could be TRBD1 or TRBD2 (5 bases each). Germline V gene data show CDR1 as SEHNR and CDR2 as FQNEAQ (reference sequence). The CDR3 is made up of 13 amino acids. V was cut by 4 bases and J by 9 bases, with 16 bases left in between.

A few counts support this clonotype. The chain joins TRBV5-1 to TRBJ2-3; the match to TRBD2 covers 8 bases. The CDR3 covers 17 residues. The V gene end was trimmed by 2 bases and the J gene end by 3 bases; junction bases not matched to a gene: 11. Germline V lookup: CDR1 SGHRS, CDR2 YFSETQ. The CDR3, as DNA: TGCGCCAGCAGCTTTCTCCCCCAGCGGGAGATGACAGATACGCAGTATTTT. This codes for CASSFLPQREMTDTQYF.

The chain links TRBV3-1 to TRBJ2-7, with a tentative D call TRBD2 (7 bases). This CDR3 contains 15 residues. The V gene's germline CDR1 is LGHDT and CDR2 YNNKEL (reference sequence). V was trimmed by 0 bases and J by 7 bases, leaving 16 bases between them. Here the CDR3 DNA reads TGTGCCAGCAGCCAAGACGGGGGGCCTGGCATGGAGCAGTACTTC. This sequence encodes CASSQDGGPGMEQYF.

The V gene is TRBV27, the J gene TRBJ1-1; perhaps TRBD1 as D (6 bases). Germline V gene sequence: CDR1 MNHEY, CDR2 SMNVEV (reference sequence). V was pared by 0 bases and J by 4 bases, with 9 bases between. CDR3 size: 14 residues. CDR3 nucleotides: TGTGCCAGCAGTTTATCGCCCAGGGGCACTGAAGCTTTCTTT. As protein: CASSLSPRGTEAFF.

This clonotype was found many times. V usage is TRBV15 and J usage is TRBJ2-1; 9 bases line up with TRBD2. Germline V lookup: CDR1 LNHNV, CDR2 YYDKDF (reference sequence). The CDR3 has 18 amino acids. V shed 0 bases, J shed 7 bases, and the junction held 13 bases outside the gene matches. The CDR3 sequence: CATSRDRRGGAGKNEQFF. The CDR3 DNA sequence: TGTGCCACCAGCAGAGATAGACGCGGGGGGGCCGGGAAAAATGAGCAGTTCTTC.

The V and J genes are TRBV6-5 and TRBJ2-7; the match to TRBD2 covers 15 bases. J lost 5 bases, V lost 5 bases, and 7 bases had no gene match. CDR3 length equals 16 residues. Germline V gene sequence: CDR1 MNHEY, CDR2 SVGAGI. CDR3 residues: CASSTGLAGGFDEQYF. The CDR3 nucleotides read TGTGCCAGCAGTACGGGACTAGCGGGGGGTTTCGACGAGCAGTACTTC.

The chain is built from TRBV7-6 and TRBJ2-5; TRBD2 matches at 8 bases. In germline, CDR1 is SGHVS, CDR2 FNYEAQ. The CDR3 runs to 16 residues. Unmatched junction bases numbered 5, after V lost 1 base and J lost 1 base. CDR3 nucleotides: TGTGCCAGCAGCTTAGAAGCGGGAGTCTCCCAAGAGACCCAGTACTTC. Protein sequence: CASSLEAGVSQETQYF.

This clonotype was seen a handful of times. The CDR3 nucleotides read TGTGCCAGCGGAGAAGGATTACAGGGGCCAGACTATGGCTACACCTTC. It encodes CASGEGLQGPDYGYTF. The chain employs TRBV6-5 and TRBJ1-2; TRBD1 matches at 7 bases. V was pared by 8 bases and J by 3 bases, with 15 bases of the junction left unmatched. Per the germline V gene, CDR1 is MNHEY and CDR2 is SVGAGI. The length of the CDR3 is 16 residues.

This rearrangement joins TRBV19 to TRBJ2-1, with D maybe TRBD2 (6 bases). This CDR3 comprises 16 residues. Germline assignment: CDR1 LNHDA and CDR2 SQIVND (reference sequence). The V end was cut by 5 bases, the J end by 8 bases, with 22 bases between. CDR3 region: CASSPRGPTGVDEQFF. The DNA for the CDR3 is TGTGCCAGTAGTCCAAGGGGACCCACGGGAGTGGATGAGCAGTTCTTC.

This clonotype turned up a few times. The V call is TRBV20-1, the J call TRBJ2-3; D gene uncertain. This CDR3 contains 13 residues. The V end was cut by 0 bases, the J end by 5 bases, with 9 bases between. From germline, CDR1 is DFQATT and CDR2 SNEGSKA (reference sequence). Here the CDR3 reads CSAREDTEDTQYF. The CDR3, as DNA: TGCAGTGCTAGAGAGGATACAGAAGATACGCAGTATTTT.

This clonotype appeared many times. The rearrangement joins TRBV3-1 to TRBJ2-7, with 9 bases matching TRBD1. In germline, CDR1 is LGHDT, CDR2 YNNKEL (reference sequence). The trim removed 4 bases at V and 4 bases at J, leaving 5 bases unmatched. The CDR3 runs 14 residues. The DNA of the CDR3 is TGTGCCAGCAGCCCGCGGGACAGGGAATACGAGCAGTACTTC. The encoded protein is CASSPRDREYEQYF.

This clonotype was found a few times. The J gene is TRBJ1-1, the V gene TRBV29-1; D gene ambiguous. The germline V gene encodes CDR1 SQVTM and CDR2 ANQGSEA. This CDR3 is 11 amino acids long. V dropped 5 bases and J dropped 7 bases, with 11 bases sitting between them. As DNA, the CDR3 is TGCAGCGTTCCGGGCGGTGGTGAAGCTTTCTTT. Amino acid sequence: CSVPGGGEAFF.

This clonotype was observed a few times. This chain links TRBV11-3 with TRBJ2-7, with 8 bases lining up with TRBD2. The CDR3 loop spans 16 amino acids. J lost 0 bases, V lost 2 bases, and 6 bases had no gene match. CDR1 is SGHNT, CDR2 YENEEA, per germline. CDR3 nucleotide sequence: TGTGCCAGCAGCTTATTACAGCGGGAGCTCTCCTACGAGCAGTACTTC. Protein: CASSLLQRELSYEQYF.

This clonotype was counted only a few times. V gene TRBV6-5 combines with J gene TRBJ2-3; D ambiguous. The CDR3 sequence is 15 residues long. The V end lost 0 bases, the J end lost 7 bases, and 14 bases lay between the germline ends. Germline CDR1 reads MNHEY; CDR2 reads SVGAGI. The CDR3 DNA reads TGTGCCAGCAGTTACTCTTGGGAACCAGAGAATACGCAGTATTTT. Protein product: CASSYSWEPENTQYF.

The CDR3: CASSPAGGDGYTF. The CDR3 DNA reads as TGTGCCAGCAGCCCGGCAGGGGGGGATGGCTACACCTTC. The chain combines TRBV7-9 with TRBJ1-2; 7 bases map to TRBD1. Germline CDR1 reads SEHNR; CDR2 reads FQNEAQ (reference sequence). The CDR3 runs 13 residues. V was pared by 5 bases and J by 6 bases, with 6 bases of the junction left unmatched.

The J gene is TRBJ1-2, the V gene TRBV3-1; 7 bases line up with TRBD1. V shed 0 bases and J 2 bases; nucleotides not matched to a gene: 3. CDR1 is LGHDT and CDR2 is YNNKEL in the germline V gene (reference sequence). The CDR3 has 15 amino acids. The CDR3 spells CASSQDTGVNYGYTF. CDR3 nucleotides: TGTGCCAGCAGCCAAGATACAGGGGTAAACTATGGCTACACCTTC.

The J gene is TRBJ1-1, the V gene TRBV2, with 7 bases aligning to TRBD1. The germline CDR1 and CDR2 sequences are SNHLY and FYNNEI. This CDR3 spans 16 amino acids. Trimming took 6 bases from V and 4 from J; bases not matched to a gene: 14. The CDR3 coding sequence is TGTGCCAGCAGAGGTGTTCGACAGGGCACTTCCACTGAAGCTTTCTTT. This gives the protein CASRGVRQGTSTEAFF. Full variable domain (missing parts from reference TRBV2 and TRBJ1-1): EPEVTQTPSHQVTQMGQEVILRCVPISNHLYFYWYRQILGQKVEFLVSFYNNEISEKSEIFDDQFSVERPDGSNFTLKIRSTKLEDSAMYFCASRGVRQGTSTEAFFGQGTRLTVV.

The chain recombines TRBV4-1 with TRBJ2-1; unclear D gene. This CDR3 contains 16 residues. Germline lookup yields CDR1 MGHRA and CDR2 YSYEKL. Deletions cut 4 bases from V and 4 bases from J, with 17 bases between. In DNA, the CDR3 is TGCGCCAGCAGCCGAGAGACGTCACCTGCTTACAATGAGCAGTTCTTC. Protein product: CASSRETSPAYNEQFF.

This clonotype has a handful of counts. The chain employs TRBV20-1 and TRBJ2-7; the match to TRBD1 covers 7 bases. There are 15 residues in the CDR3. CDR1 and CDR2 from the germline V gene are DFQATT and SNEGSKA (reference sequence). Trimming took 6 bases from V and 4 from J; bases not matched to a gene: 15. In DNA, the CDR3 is TGCAGTGCCGACCGGGACAGCCCCGAGGCGTACGAGCAGTACTTC. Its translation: CSADRDSPEAYEQYF.

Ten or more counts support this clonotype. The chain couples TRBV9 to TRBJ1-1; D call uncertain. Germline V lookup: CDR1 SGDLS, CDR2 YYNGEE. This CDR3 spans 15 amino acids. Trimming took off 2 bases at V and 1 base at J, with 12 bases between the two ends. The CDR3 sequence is CASSVNSGKNTEAFF. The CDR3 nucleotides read TGTGCCAGCAGCGTTAATTCGGGCAAGAACACTGAAGCTTTCTTT.